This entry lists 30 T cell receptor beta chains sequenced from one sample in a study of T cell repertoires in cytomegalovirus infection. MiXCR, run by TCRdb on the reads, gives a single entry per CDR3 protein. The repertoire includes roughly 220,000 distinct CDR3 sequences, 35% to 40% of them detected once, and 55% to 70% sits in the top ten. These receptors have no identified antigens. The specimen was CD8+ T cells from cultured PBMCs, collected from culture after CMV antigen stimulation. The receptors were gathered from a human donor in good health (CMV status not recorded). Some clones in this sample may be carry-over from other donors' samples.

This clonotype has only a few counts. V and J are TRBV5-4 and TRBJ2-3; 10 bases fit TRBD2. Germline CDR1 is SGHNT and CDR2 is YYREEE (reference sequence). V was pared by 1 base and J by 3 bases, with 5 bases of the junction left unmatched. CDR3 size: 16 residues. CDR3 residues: CASSLRVAGGTDTQYF. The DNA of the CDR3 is TGTGCCAGCAGCTTGAGGGTAGCGGGGGGAACAGATACGCAGTATTTT.

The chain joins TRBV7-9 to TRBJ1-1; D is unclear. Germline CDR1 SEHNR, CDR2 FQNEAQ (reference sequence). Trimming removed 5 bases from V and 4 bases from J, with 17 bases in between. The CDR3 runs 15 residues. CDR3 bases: TGTGCCAGCAGCCATCCGATTAGCGAGGGCACTGAAGCTTTCTTT. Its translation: CASSHPISEGTEAFF.

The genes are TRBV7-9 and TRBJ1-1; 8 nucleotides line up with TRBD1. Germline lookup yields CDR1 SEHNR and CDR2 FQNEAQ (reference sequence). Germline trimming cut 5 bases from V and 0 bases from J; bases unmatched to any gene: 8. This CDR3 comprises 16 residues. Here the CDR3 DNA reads TGTGCCAGCAGCCAGGGGACAGGTAGGATGAACACTGAAGCTTTCTTT. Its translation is CASSQGTGRMNTEAFF.

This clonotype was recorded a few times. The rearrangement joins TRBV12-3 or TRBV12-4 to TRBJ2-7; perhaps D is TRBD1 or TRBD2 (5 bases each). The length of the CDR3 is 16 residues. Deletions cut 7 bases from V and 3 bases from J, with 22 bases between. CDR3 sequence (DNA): TGTGCCAGCACCTTAGGGAGCCGGGACGGAGGCTACGAGCAGTACTTC. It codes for CASTLGSRDGGYEQYF.

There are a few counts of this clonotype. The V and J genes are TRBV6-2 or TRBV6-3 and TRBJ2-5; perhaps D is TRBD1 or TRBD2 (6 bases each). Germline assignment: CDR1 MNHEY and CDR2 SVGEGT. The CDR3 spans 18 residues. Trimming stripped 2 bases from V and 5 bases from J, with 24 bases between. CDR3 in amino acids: CASSYIEGGPRQRETQYF. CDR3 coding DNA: TGTGCCAGCAGTTACATCGAGGGGGGACCAAGACAACGGGAGACCCAGTACTTC.

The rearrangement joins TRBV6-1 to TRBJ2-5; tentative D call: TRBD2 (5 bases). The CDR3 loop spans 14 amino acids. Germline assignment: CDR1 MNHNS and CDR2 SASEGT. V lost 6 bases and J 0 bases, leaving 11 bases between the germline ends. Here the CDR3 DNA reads TGTGCCAGCAGGAGCGGATACAACCAAGAGACCCAGTACTTC. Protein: CASRSGYNQETQYF.

Here the CDR3 reads CASSRPGQGGGSYNSPLHF. In DNA form, the CDR3 reads TGTGCCAGCAGCCGACCGGGACAGGGCGGCGGCTCCTATAATTCACCCCTCCACTTT. The chain employs TRBV7-8 and TRBJ1-6; 9 bases align to TRBD1. The V and J ends lost 5 bases and 0 bases, in that order; junction bases with no gene match: 11. The length of the CDR3 is 19 residues. Germline CDR1 is SGHVS and CDR2 is FQNEAQ.

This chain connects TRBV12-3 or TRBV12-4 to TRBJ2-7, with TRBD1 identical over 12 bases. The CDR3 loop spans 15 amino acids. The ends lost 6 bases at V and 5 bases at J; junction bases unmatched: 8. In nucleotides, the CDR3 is TGTGCCAGCAGACTGGGACAGGGGGCTCTCCACGAGCAGTACTTC. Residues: CASRLGQGALHEQYF.

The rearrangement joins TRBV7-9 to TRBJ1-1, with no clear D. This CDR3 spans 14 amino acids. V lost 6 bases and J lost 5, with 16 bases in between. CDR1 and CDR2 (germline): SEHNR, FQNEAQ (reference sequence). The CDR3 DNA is TGTGCCAGCAGATTCCCGGGGAGTAAGACTGAAGCTTTCTTT. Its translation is CASRFPGSKTEAFF.

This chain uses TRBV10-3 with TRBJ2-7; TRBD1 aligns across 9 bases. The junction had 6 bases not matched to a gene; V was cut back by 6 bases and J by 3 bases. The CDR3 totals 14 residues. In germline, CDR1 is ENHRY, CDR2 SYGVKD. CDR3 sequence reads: CAIRRTGVDYEQYF. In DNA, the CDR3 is TGTGCCATCAGGAGGACAGGGGTGGACTACGAGCAGTACTTC.

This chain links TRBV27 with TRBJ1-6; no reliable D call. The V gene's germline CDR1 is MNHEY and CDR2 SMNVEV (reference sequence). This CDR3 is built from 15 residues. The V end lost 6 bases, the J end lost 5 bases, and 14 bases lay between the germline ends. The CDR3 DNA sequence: TGTGCCAGCAGACCCCCGTGGTACCATAATTCACCCCTCCACTTT. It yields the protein CASRPPWYHNSPLHF.

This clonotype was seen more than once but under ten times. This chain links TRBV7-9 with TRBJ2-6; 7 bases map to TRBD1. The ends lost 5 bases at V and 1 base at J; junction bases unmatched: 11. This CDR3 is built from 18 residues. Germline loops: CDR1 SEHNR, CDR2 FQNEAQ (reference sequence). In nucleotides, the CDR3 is TGTGCCAGCAGCGCCCCGGGACAGCCAAGATCTGGGGCCAACGTCCTGACTTTC. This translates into CASSAPGQPRSGANVLTF.

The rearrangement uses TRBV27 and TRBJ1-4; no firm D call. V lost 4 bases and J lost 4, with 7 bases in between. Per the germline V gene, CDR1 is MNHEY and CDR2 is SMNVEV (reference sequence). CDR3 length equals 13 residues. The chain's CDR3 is CASSSGFNEKLFF. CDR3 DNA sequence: TGTGCCAGCAGTTCCGGGTTTAATGAAAAACTGTTTTTT.

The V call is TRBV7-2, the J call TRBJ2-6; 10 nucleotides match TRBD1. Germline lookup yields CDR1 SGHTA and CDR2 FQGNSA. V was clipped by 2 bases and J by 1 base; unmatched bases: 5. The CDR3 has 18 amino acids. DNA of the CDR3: TGTGCCAGCAGCTTATTTGGGGGACAGGGGTCTGGGGCCAACGTCCTGACTTTC. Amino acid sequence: CASSLFGGQGSGANVLTF.

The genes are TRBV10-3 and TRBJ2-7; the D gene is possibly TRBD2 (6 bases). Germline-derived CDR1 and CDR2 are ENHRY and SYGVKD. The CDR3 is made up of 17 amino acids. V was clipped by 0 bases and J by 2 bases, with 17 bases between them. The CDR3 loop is CAISESTLEGPAYEQYF. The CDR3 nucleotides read TGTGCCATCAGTGAGTCGACTCTGGAGGGCCCGGCCTACGAGCAGTACTTC.

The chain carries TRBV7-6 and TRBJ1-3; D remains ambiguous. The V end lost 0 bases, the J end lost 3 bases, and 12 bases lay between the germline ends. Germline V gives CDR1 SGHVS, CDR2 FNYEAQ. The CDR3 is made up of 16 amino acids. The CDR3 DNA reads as TGTGCCAGCAGCTTAGCTCCCCAGAGGGATGGAAACACCATATATTTT. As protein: CASSLAPQRDGNTIYF.

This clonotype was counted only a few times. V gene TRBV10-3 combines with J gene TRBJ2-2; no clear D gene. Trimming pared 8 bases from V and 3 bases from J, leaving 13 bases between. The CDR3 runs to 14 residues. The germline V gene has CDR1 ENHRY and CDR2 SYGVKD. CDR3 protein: CAILREKDTGELFF. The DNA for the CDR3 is TGTGCCATCCTTAGAGAGAAGGACACCGGGGAGCTGTTTTTT.

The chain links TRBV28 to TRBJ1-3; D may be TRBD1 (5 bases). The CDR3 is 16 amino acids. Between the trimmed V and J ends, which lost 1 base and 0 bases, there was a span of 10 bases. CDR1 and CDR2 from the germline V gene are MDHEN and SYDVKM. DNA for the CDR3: TGTGCCAGCAGTTTATTAAGGGGAAGCTCTGGAAACACCATATATTTT. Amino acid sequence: CASSLLRGSSGNTIYF.

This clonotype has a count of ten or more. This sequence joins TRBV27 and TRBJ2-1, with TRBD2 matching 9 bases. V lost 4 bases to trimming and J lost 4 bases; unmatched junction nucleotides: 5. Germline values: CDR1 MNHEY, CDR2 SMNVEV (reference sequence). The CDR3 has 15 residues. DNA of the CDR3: TGTGCCAGCAGTTACGGCGGGAGGGGTTACAATGAGCAGTTCTTC. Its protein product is CASSYGGRGYNEQFF.

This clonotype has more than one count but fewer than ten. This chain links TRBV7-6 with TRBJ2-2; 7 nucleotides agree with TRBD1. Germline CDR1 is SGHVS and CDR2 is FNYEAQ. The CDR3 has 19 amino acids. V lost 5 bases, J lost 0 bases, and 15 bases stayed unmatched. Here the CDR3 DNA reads TGTGCCAGCAGCCCCGGGTTTGGACAGGTCACCTCGAACACCGGGGAGCTGTTTTTT. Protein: CASSPGFGQVTSNTGELFF.

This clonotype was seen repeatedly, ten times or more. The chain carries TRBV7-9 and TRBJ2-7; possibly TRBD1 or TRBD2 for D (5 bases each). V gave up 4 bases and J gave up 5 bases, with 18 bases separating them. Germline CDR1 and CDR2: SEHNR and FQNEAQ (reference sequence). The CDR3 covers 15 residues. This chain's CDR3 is CASSSTGQGLNEQYF. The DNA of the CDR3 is TGTGCCAGCAGCTCAACGGGGCAGGGTCTCAACGAGCAGTACTTC.

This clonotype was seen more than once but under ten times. For the CDR3, the DNA is TGTGCCAGCTCACCAATGGGACCGGCGGACAACCCTTATGGCTACACCTTC. It is translated as CASSPMGPADNPYGYTF. The chain has TRBV18 and TRBJ1-2; D is perhaps TRBD1 (5 bases). Germline assignment: CDR1 KGHSH and CDR2 LQKENI. This CDR3 spans 17 amino acids. V dropped 2 bases and J dropped 5 bases, with 21 bases sitting between them. Based on the CDR3 plus reference TRBV18 and TRBJ1-2, the full variable domain is NAGVMQNPRHLVRRRGQEARLRCSPMKGHSHVYWYRQLPEEGLKFMVYLQKENIIDESGMPKERFSAEFPKEGPSILRIQQVVRGDSAAYFCASSPMGPADNPYGYTFGSGTRLTVV.

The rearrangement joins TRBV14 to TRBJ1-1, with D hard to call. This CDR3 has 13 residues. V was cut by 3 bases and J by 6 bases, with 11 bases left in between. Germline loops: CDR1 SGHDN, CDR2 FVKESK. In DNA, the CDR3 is TGTGCCAGCAGCCACCTGAAATTGGCTGAAGCTTTCTTT. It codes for CASSHLKLAEAFF. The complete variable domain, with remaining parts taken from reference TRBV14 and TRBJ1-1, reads EAGVTQFPSHSVIEKGQTVTLRCDPISGHDNLYWYRRVMGKEIKFLLHFVKESKQDESGMPNNRFLAERTGGTYSTLKVQPAELEDSGVYFCASSHLKLAEAFFGQGTRLTVV.

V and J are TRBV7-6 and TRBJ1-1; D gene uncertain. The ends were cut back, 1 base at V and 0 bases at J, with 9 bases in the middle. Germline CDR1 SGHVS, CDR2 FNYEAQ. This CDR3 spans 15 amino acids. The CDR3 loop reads CASSLGGGMNTEAFF. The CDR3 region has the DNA TGTGCCAGCAGCTTAGGCGGAGGAATGAACACTGAAGCTTTCTTT.

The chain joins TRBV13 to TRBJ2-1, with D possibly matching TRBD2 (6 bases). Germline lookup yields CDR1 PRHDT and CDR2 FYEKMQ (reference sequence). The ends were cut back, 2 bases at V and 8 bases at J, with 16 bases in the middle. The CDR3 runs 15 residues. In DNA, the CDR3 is TGTGCCAGCAGCTTATTTCTAGGAGGGGAAGATGAGCAGTTCTTC. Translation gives CASSLFLGGEDEQFF.

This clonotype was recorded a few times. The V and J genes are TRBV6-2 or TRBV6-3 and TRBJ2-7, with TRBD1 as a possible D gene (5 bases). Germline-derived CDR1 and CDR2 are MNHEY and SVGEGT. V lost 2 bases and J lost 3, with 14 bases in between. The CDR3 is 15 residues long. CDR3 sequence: CASSYGLRQYYEQYF. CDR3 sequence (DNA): TGTGCCAGCAGTTACGGCCTGCGACAGTACTACGAGCAGTACTTC.

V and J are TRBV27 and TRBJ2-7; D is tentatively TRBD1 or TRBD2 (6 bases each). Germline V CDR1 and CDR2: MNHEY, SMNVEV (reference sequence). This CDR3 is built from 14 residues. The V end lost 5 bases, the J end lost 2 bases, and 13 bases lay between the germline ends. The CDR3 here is CASSKRGEAYEQYF. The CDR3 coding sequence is TGTGCCAGCAGTAAAAGGGGGGAGGCCTACGAGCAGTACTTC.

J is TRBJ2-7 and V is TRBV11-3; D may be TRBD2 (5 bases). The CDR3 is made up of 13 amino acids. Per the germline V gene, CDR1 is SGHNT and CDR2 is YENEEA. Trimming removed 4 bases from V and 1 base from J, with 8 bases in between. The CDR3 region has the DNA TGTGCCAGCAGCTCCGGGGAATCCTACGAGCAGTACTTC. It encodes CASSSGESYEQYF.

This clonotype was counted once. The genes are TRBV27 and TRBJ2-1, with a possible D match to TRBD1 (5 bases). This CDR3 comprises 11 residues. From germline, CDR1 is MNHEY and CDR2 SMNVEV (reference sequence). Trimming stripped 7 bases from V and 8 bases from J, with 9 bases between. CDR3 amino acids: CASIRGDEQFF. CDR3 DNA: TGTGCCAGCATAAGGGGCGATGAGCAGTTCTTC.

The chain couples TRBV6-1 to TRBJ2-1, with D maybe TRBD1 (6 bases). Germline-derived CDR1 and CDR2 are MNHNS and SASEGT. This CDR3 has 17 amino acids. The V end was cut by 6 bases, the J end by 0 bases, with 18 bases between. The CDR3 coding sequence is TGTGCCAGCAGCCAAATATGGGGGCGAAGCTCCTACAATGAGCAGTTCTTC. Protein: CASSQIWGRSSYNEQFF.